This TCR beta chain originates from a study of T cell changes during pregnancy in multiple sclerosis. The V segment lost 6 bases and the J segment 1 base; nucleotides outside the gene matches: 6. The CDR3 has 15 amino acids. Germline-derived CDR1 and CDR2 are MGHDK and SYGVNS. Sequencing used immunoSEQ multiplex PCR; TCRdb keeps in-frame clones, though not all of them. In the table there are about 110,000 clones, 85% to 95% of which are singletons. This TCR was sampled from a female donor in good health, enrolled as a control in a pregnancy study. The chain joins TRBV25-1 to TRBJ1-1, with 9 nucleotides matching TRBD1. The input for sequencing was peripheral blood, taken in the third trimester of pregnancy. CDR3 sequence: CASRRDRDGNTEAFF. CDR3 sequence (DNA): TGTGCCAGCAGACGGGACAGGGATGGGAACACTGAAGCTTTCTTT.